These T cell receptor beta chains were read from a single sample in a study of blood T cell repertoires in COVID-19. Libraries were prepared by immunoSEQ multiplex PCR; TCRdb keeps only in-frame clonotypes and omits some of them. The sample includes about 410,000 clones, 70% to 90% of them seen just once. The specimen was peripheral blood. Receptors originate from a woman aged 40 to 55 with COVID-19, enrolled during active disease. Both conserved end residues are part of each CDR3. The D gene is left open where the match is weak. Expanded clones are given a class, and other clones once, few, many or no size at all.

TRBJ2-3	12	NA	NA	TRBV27	CASRESTDTQYF	TGTGCCAGCAGGGAGAGCACAGATACGCAGTATTTT
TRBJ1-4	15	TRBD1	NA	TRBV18	CASSPGRGFGEKLFF	TGTGCCAGCTCACCAGGCAGGGGGTTTGGTGAAAAACTGTTTTTT
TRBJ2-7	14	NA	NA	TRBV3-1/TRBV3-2	CASSQGGGPYEQYF	TGTGCCAGCAGCCAAGGAGGGGGACCCTACGAGCAGTACTTC
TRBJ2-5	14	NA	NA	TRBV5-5	CASSYATRQETQYF	TGTGCCAGCAGCTACGCGACGCGGCAGGAGACCCAGTACTTC
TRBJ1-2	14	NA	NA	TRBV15	CATSRDYETIGYTF	TGTGCCACCAGCAGAGATTATGAGACAATTGGCTACACCTTC
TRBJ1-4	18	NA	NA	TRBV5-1	CASSLVPPGSATNEKLFF	TGCGCCAGCAGCTTGGTGCCCCCGGGGTCTGCAACTAATGAAAAACTGTTTTTT
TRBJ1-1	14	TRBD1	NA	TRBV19	CASNRVTGGFEAFF	TGTGCCAGTAACAGAGTGACAGGGGGGTTTGAAGCTTTCTTT
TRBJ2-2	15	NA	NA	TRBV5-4	CASSLYKTGTGELFF	TGTGCCAGCAGCCTATACAAAACGGGGACCGGGGAGCTGTTTTTT
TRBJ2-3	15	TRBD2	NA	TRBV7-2	CASSLRGGGPDTQYF	TGTGCCAGCAGCTTGCGGGGGGGCGGTCCAGATACGCAGTATTTT
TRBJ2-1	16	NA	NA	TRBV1	CTSRATYARPHNEQFF	TGCACCAGCCGCGCCACCTATGCGCGTCCCCACAATGAGCAGTTCTTC
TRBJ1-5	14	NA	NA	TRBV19	CASTPRLYNQPQHF	TGTGCCAGTACCCCGAGACTGTACAATCAGCCCCAGCATTTT
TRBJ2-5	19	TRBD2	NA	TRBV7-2	CASSPLAKSLAGPEETQYF	TGTGCCAGCAGTCCACTAGCGAAGTCACTAGCGGGACCCGAAGAGACCCAGTACTTC
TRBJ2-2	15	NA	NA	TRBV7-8	CASSLLARATGELFF	TGTGCCAGCAGCCTCCTCGCCAGGGCGACCGGGGAGCTGTTTTTT
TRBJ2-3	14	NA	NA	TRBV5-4	CASSLDRESDTQYF	TGTGCCAGCAGCTTGGATCGGGAATCAGATACGCAGTATTTT
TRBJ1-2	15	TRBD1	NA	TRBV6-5	CASTGDRLANYGYTF	TGTGCCAGCACCGGGGACAGACTAGCTAACTATGGCTACACCTTC
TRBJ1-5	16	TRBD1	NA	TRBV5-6	CASSRRAGGPNQPQHF	TGTGCCAGCAGCCGAAGGGCAGGGGGCCCTAATCAGCCCCAGCATTTT
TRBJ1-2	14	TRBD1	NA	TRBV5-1	CASSPGTGGSGYTF	TGCGCCAGCAGCCCTGGGACAGGGGGATCGGGCTACACCTTC
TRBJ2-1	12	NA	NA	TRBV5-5	CASSRGSRTEFF	TGTGCCAGCAGCCGGGGGTCTCGCACCGAGTTCTTC
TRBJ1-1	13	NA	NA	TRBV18	CASSSRSNTEAFF	TGTGCCAGCTCATCCCGGTCGAACACTGAAGCTTTCTTT
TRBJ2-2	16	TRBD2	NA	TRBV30	CAWPGLAGSNTGELFF	TGTGCCTGGCCGGGACTAGCGGGATCGAACACCGGGGAGCTGTTTTTT
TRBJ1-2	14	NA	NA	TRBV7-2	CASRLSPLDYGYTF	TGTGCCAGCAGACTGAGTCCCCTCGACTATGGCTACACCTTC
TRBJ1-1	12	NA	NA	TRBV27	CASSLVGAEAFF	TGTGCCAGCAGTCTAGTCGGAGCTGAAGCTTTCTTT
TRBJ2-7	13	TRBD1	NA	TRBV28	CASTLSGTDEQYF	TGTGCCAGCACCCTCTCCGGGACAGACGAGCAGTACTTC
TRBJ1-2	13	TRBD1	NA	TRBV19	CASSRGQANGYTF	TGTGCCAGTAGTAGAGGACAGGCGAATGGCTACACCTTC
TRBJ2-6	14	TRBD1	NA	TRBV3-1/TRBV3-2	CASSHQGESNVLTF	TGTGCCAGCAGCCATCAGGGGGAATCCAACGTCCTGACTTTC
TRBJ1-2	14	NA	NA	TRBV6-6	CASSQRVSGEGYTF	TGTGCCAGCAGTCAAAGGGTATCGGGGGAAGGCTACACCTTC
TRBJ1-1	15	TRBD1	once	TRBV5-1	CASSSAGTANTEAFF	TGCGCCAGCAGTTCAGCCGGGACAGCGAACACTGAAGCTTTCTTT
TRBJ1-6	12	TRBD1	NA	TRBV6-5	CATQDRDSPLHF	TGTGCCACGCAAGACAGGGATTCACCCCTCCACTTT
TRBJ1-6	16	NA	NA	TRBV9	CASSSRGGGSYSPLHF	TGTGCCAGCAGCTCCCGTGGGGGAGGTAGTTATTCACCCCTCCACTTT
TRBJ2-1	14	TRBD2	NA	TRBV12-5	CASGPSGGAFEQFF	TGTGCTAGTGGTCCTAGCGGGGGGGCTTTTGAGCAGTTCTTC
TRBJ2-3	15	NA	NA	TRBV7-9	CASRIGVPFTDTQYF	TGTGCCAGCAGAATCGGGGTCCCCTTCACAGATACGCAGTATTTT
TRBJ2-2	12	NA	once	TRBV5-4	CASSPPGGELFF	TGTGCCAGCAGCCCTCCCGGTGGGGAGCTGTTTTTT
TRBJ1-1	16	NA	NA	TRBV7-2	CASSSRTVLMNTEAFF	TGTGCCAGCAGCTCCCGGACAGTACTCATGAACACTGAAGCTTTCTTT
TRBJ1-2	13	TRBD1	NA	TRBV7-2	CASSIRQGASYTF	TGTGCCAGCAGCATCCGACAGGGGGCTAGCTACACCTTC
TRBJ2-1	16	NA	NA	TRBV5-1	CASSRGAGGLLGEQFF	TGCGCCAGCAGCCGGGGAGCAGGGGGGTTACTTGGTGAGCAGTTCTTC
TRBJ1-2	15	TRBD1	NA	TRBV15	CATSRGTDRGGGYTF	TGTGCCACCAGCAGAGGGACGGACAGGGGGGGTGGCTACACCTTC
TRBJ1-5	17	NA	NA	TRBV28	CASSLFPRGVVNQPQHF	TGTGCCAGCAGTTTGTTCCCACGGGGTGTGGTCAATCAGCCCCAGCATTTT
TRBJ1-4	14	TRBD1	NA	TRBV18	CASSLDRVLEKLFF	TGTGCCAGCTCACTTGACAGGGTGCTTGAAAAACTGTTTTTT
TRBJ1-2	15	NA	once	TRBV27	CASSLSYRVIYGYTF	TGTGCCAGCAGTTTATCTTACAGGGTCATATATGGCTACACCTTC
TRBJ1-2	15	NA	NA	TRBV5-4	CASSLVARGTYGYTF	TGTGCCAGCAGCTTGGTGGCCAGGGGTACCTATGGCTACACCTTC
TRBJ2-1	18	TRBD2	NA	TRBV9	CASSTQGLAGLSYNEQFF	TGTGCCAGCAGCACCCAGGGACTAGCGGGGCTATCCTACAATGAGCAGTTCTTC
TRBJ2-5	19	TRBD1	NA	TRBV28	CASRTPSLGWGQGTQTQYF	TGTGCCAGCAGGACACCTAGTTTAGGCTGGGGACAGGGAACACAGACCCAGTACTTC
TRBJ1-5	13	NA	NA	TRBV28	CASKDYSNQPQHF	TGTGCCAGCAAAGACTATAGCAATCAGCCCCAGCATTTT
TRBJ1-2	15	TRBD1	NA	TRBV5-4	CASSGDRGRDYGYTF	TGTGCCAGCAGCGGGGACAGGGGGCGGGACTATGGCTACACCTTC
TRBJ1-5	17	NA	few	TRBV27	CASSGSGLFMPNQPQHF	TGTGCCAGCAGCGGATCGGGACTCTTCATGCCCAATCAGCCCCAGCATTTT
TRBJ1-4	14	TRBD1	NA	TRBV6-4	CASSVRTGSEKLFF	TGTGCCAGCAGTGTCCGGACAGGGTCTGAAAAACTGTTTTTT
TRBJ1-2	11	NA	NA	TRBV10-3	CAISEGFGDTF	TGTGCCATCAGTGAGGGGTTTGGAGACACCTTC
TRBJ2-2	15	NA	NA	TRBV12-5	CASGLRTGITGELFF	TGTGCTAGTGGTTTAAGGACTGGGATTACCGGGGAGCTGTTTTTT
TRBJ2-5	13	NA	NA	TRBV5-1	CASSPTGRETQYF	TGCGCCAGCAGCCCTACAGGAAGGGAGACCCAGTACTTC
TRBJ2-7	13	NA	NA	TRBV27	CASSLIYEYEQYF	TGTGCCAGCAGTCTTATATATGAGTACGAGCAGTACTTC
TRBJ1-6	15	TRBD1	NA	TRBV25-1	CASRSVGTVNSPLHF	TGTGCCAGCAGGTCCGTCGGGACAGTTAATTCACCCCTCCACTTT
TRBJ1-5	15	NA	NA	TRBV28	CASSLSGAMKQPQHF	TGTGCCAGCAGTTTATCAGGGGCGATGAAACAGCCCCAGCATTTT
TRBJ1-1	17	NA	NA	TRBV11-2	CASSFGSWGRDGTEAFF	TGTGCCAGCAGCTTTGGTTCTTGGGGCAGGGATGGGACTGAAGCTTTCTTT
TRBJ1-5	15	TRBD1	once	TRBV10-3	CAISGTGGGNQPQHF	TGTGCCATCAGTGGTACAGGGGGTGGGAATCAGCCCCAGCATTTT
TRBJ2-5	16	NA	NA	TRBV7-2	CASSPTSRAGVETQYF	TGTGCCAGCAGCCCAACATCTAGGGCAGGGGTGGAGACCCAGTACTTC